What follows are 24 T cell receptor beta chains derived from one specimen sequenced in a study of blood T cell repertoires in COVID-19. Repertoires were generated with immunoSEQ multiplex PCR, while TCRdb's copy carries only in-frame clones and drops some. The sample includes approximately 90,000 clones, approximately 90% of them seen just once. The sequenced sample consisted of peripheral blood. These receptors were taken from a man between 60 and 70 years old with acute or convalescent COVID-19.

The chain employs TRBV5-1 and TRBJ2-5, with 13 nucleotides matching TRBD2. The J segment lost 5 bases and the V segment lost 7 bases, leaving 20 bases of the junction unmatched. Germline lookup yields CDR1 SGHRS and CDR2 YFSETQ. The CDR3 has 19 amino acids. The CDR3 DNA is TGCGCCAGCGCTCGAGGACTAGCGGGAGTTATCAACCTCGCGGAGACCCAGTACTTC. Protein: CASARGLAGVINLAETQYF.

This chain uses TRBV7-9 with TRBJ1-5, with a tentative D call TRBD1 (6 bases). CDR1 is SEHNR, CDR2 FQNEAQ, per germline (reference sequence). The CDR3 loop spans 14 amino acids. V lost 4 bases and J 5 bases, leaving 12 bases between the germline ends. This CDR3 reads CASSSGEGYQPQHF. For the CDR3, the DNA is TGTGCCAGCAGCTCAGGGGAGGGCTATCAGCCCCAGCATTTT.

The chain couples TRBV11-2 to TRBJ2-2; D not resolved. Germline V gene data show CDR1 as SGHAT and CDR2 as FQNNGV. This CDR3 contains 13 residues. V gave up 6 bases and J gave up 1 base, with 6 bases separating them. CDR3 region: CASRQQNTGELFF. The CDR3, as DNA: TGTGCCAGCAGACAACAGAACACCGGGGAGCTGTTTTTT. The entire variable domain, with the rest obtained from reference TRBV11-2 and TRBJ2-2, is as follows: EAGVAQSPRYKIIEKRQSVAFWCNPISGHATLYWYQQILGQGPKLLIQFQNNGVVDDSQLPKDRFSAERLKGVDSTLKIQPAKLEDSAVYLCASRQQNTGELFFGEGSRLTVL.

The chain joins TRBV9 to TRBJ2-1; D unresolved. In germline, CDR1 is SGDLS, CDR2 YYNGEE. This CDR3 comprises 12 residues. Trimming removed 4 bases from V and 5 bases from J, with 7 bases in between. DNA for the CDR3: TGTGCCAGCAGCCCCCGTGACAATGAGCAGTTCTTC. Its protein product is CASSPRDNEQFF.

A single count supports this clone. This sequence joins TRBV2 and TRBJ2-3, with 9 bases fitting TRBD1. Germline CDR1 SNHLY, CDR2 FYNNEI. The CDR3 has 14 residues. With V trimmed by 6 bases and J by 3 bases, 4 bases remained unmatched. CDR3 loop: CASREQGATDTQYF. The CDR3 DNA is TGTGCCAGCAGAGAACAGGGGGCGACAGATACGCAGTATTTT.

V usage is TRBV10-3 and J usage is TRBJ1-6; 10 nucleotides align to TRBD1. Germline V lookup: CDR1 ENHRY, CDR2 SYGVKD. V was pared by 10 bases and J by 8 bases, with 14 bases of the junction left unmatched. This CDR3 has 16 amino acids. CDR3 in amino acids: CATRTLGQGNDSPLHF. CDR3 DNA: TGTGCCACCCGAACCTTGGGACAGGGGAATGATTCACCCCTCCACTTT.

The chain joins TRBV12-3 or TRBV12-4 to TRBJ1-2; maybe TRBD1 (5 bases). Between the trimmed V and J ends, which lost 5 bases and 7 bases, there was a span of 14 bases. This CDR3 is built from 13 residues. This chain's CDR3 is CASSTGALGGYTF. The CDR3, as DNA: TGTGCCAGCAGTACTGGGGCTTTGGGTGGCTACACCTTC.

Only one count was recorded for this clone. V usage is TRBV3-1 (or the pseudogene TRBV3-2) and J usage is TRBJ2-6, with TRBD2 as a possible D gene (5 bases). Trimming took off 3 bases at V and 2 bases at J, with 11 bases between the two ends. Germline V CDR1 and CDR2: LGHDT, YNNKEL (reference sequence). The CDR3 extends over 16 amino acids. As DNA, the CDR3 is TGTGCCAGCAGCCAGTCCGGGGAAGCTGGGGCCAACGTCCTGACTTTC. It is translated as CASSQSGEAGANVLTF.

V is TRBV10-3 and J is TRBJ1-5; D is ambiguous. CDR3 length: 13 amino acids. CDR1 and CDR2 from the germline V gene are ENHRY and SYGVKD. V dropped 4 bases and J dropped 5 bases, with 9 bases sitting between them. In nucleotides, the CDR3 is TGTGCCATCAGTGTGAGCGGGGATCAGCCCCAGCATTTT. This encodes CAISVSGDQPQHF.

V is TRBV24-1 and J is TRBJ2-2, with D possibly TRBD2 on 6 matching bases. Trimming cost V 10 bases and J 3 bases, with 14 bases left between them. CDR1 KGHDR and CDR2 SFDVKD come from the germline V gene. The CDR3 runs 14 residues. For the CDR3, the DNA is TGTGCCACTGAAAATGGGGGGTACACCGGGGAGCTGTTTTTT. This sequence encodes CATENGGYTGELFF.

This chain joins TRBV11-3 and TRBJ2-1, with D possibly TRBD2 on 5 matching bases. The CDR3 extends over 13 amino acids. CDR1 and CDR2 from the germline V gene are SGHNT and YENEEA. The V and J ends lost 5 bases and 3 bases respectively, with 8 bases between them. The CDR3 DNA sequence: TGTGCCAGCAGCCACGAGGGCTACAATGAGCAGTTCTTC. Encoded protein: CASSHEGYNEQFF.

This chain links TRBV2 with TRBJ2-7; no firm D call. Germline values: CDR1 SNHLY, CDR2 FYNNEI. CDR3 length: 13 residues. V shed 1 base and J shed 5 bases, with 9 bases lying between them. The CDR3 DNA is TGTGCCAGCAGTGAAGACAGAAGCCACGAGCAGTACTTC. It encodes CASSEDRSHEQYF.

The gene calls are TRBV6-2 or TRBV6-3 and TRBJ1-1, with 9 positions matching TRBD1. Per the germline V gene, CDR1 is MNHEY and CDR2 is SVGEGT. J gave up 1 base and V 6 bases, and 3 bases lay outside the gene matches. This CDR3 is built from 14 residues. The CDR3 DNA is TGTGCCAGCAGCCGGACAGGGGAGAACACTGAAGCTTTCTTT. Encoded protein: CASSRTGENTEAFF.

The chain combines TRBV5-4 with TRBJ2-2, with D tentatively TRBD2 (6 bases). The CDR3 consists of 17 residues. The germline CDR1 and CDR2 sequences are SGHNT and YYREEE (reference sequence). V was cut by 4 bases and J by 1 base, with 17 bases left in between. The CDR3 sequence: CASSPGRGTGNTGELFF. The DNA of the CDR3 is TGTGCCAGCAGCCCTGGGCGGGGCACAGGGAACACCGGGGAGCTGTTTTTT.

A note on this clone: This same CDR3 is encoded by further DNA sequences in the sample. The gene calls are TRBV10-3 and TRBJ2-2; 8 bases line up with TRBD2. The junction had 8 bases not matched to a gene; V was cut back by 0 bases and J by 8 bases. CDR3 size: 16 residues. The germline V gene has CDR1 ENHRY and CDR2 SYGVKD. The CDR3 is CAISESGTRGTGELFF. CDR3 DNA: TGTGCCATCAGTGAGTCCGGGACTAGAGGAACTGGGGAGCTGTTTTTT.

Here the CDR3 reads CASSFGTGIEYGYTF. The CDR3 coding sequence is TGTGCCAGCAGTTTTGGGACAGGGATAGAATATGGCTACACCTTC. V usage is TRBV2 and J usage is TRBJ1-2; 9 nucleotides align to TRBD1. CDR3 length: 15 amino acids. The ends lost 5 bases at V and 5 bases at J; junction bases unmatched: 9. Germline loops: CDR1 SNHLY, CDR2 FYNNEI.

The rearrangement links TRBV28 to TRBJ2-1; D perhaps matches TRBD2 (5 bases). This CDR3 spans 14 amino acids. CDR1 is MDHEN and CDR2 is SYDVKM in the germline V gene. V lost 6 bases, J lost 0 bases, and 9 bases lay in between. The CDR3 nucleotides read TGTGCCAGCAGAGAAGGGAGCTCCTACAATGAGCAGTTCTTC. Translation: CASREGSSYNEQFF.

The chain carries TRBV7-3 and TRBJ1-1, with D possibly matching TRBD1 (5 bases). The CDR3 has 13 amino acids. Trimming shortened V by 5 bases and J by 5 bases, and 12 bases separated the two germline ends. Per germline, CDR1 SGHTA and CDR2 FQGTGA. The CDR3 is CASSQFRVTEAFF. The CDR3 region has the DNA TGTGCCAGCAGCCAGTTCAGGGTAACTGAAGCTTTCTTT. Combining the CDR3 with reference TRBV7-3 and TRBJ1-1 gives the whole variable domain GAGVSQTPSNKVTEKGKYVELRCDPISGHTALYWYRQSLGQGPEFLIYFQGTGAADDSGLPNDRFFAVRPEGSVSTLKIQRTERGDSAVYLCASSQFRVTEAFFGQGTRLTVV.

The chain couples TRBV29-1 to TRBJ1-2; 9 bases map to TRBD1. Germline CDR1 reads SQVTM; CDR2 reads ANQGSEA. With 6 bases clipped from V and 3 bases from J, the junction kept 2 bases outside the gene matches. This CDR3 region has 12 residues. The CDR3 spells CSVGDRDYGYTF. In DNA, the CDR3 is TGCAGCGTCGGGGACAGGGACTATGGCTACACCTTC. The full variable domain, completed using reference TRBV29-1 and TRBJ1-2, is SAVISQKPSRDICQRGTSLTIQCQVDSQVTMMFWYRQQPGQSLTLIATANQGSEATYESGFVIDKFPISRPNLTFSTLTVSNMSPEDSSIYLCSVGDRDYGYTFGSGTRLTVV.

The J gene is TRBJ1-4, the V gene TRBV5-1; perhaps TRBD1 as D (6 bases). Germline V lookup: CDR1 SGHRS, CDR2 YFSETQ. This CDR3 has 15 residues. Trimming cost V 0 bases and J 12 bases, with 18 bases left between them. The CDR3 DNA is TGCGCCAGCAGCTTGGCCCAGGGCCCCTACAGGGAACTGTTTTTT. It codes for CASSLAQGPYRELFF.

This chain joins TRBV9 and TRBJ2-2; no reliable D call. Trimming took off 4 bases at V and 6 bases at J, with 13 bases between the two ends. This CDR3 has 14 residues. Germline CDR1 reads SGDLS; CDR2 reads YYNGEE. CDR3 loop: CASSTNAPPGELFF. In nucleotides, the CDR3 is TGTGCCAGCAGCACCAATGCGCCCCCCGGGGAGCTGTTTTTT.

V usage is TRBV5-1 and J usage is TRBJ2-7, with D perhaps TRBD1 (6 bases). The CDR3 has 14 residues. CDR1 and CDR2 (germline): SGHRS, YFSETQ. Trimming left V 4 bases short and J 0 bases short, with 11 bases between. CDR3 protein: CASSMDSSSYEQYF. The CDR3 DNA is TGCGCCAGCAGCATGGACAGCAGCTCCTACGAGCAGTACTTC.

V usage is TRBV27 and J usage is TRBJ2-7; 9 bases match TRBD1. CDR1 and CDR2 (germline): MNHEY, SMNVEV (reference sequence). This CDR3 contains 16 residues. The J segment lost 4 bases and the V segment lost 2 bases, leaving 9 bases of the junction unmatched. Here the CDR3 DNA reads TGTGCCAGCAGTTTAACTTGGACAGGGGTCTCGTACGAGCAGTACTTC. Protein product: CASSLTWTGVSYEQYF.

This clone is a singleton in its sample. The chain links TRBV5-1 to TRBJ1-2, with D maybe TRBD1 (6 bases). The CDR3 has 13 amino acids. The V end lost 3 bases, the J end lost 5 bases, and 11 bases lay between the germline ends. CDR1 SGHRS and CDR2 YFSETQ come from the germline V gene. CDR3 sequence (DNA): TGCGCCAGCAGCTCCGGACAGCCGTATGGCTACACCTTC. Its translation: CASSSGQPYGYTF.